This entry lists 5 T cell receptor beta chains sequenced from one sample in a study of control samples from healthy donors and cancer patients. TCRdb's copy holds only in-frame clones and misses some; the assay was immunoSEQ multiplex PCR. The table lists around 70,000 clones, approximately 89% of them singletons, with 2% to 2.5% in the top ten. Sequenced sample: PBMCs. These receptor sequences come from a woman aged 45-65 years with head and neck cancer.

This chain connects TRBV19 to TRBJ1-1; a weak D match, TRBD1 (6 bases). The CDR3 runs 14 residues. CDR1 is LNHDA, CDR2 SQIVND, per germline (reference sequence). V lost 5 bases to trimming and J lost 1 base, with 11 bases between them. CDR3 loop: CASSPGTRNTEAFF. The CDR3 DNA reads TGTGCCAGTAGTCCTGGGACACGGAACACTGAAGCTTTCTTT.

The chain employs TRBV7-6 and TRBJ2-1; 10 bases are a match to TRBD2. After removal of 5 bases from V and 6 bases from J, the junction contained 7 bases not matched to a gene. CDR1 and CDR2 from the germline V gene are SGHVS and FNYEAQ. The CDR3 runs to 15 residues. Written as DNA, the CDR3 is TGTGCCAGCAGCCGTACTAGCGGGGTCCCCAATGAGCAGTTCTTC. It encodes CASSRTSGVPNEQFF.

The chain is built from TRBV7-9 and TRBJ1-2, with 7 bases that match TRBD1. After removal of 5 bases from V and 2 bases from J, the junction contained 5 bases not matched to a gene. CDR3 length: 14 residues. The germline CDR1 and CDR2 sequences are SEHNR and FQNEAQ (reference sequence). CDR3 amino acids: CASSQRDRNYGYTF. In nucleotides, the CDR3 is TGTGCCAGCAGCCAGCGGGACAGAAACTATGGCTACACCTTC.

This sequence joins TRBV2 and TRBJ2-1; 7 positions agree with TRBD2. Germline lookup yields CDR1 SNHLY and CDR2 FYNNEI. CDR3 length equals 15 residues. V shed 6 bases and J 3 bases; nucleotides not matched to a gene: 8. Here the CDR3 reads CASSRERDYYNEQFF. CDR3 nucleotides: TGTGCCAGCAGCCGAGAGCGGGACTACTACAATGAGCAGTTCTTC.

The chain uses TRBV5-1 and TRBJ1-6, with 9 bases aligning to TRBD1. The V and J ends lost 4 bases and 10 bases, in that order; junction bases with no gene match: 3. Germline CDR1 reads SGHRS; CDR2 reads YFSETQ. This CDR3 contains 13 residues. CDR3 coding DNA: TGCGCCAGCAGCCGGACAGGGGACTCACCCCTCCACTTT. This translates into CASSRTGDSPLHF.